This TCR beta chain comes out of a study of regulatory T cells in long-lasting Graves disease. Study-level results: Persistent disease exhibited a predilection for TRBV28, TRBJ1-2 and TRBJ2-5.

Building the TCR beta libraries relied on iRepertoire HTBI primers, and CDR3 regions underwent Arm-PCR. From the multiplex PCR reads, TCRdb called clonotypes with MiXCR, one entry per CDR3 protein. The table shows around 480,000 distinct CDR3 sequences, with roughly 15% occurring only once. Germline CDR1 SGHAT, CDR2 FQNNGV. This CDR3 region has 14 residues. V shed 4 bases, J shed 7 bases, and the junction held 6 bases outside the gene matches. The sample holds many counts of this clonotype. Its antigen is unidentified. Stated time point: newly diagnosed GD, antithyroid drugs for less than 3 months. PBMC RNA served as the TCR library source. Another study also made use of these data, one on T cells in Graves' hyperthyroidism and ophthalmopathy. That study reports: Most clonotypes expanded in the thyroid (above 0.001) were also present in blood.

Sequencing used peripheral blood mononuclear cells (PBMCs), obtained at new diagnosis, from a patient treated with antithyroid drugs. The TCR originated in a woman aged 40-65 years with Graves disease. The V and J genes are TRBV11-2 and TRBJ2-1; 8 nucleotides line up with TRBD2. The CDR3, as DNA: TGTGCCAGCAGCTCGGGACTAGTCACAAATGAGCAGTTCTTC. Its protein product is CASSSGLVTNEQFF.